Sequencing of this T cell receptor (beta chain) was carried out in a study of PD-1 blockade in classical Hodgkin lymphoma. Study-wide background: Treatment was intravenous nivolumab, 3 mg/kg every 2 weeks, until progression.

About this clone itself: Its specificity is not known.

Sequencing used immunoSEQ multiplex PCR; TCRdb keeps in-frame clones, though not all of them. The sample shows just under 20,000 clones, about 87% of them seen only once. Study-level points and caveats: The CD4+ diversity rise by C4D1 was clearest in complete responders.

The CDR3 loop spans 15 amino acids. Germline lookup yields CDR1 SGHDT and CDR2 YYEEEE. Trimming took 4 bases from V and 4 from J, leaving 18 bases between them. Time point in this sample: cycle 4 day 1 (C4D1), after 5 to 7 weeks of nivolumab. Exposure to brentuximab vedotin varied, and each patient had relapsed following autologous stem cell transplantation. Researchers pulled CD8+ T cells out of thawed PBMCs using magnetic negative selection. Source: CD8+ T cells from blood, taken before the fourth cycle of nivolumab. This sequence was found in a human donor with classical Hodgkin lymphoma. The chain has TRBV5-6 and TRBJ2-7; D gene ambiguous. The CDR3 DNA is TGTGCCAGCAGCCCGGGCAAGTGGGCAATGTACGAGCAGTACTTC. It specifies CASSPGKWAMYEQYF.